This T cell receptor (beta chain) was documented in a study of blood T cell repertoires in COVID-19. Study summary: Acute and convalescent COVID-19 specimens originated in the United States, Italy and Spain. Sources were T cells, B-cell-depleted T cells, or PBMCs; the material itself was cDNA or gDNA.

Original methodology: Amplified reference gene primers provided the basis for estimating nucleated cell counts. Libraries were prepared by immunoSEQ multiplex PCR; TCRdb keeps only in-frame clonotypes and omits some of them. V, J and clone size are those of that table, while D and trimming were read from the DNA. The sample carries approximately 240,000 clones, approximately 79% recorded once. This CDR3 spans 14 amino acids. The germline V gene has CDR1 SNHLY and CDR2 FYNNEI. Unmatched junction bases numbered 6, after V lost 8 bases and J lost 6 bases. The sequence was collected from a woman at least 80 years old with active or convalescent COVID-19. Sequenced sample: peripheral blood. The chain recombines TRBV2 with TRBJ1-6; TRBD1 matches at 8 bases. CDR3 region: CASRWTGPNSPLHF. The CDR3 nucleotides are TGTGCCAGCCGATGGACAGGGCCTAATTCACCCCTCCACTTT.